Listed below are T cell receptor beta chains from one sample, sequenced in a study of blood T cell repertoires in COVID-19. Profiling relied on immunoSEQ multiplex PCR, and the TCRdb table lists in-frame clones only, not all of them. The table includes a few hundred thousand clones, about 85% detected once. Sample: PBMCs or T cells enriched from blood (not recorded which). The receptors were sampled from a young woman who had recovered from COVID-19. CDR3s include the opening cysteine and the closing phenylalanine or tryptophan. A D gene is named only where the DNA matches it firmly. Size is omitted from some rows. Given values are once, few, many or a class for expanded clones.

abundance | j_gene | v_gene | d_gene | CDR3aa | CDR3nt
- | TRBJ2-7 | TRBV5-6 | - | CASSRQDASYEQYF | TGTGCCAGCAGTCGACAGGACGCGTCCTACGAGCAGTACTTC
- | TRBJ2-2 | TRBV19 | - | CASRFTAGELFF | TGTGCCAGTAGATTTACAGCCGGGGAGCTGTTTTTT
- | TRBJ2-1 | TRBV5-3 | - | CARSLGQYNEQFF | TGTGCCAGAAGCTTGGGACAATACAATGAGCAGTTCTTC
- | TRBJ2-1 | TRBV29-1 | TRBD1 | CSVAATGDPYNEQFF | TGCAGCGTTGCCGCTACAGGGGACCCCTACAATGAGCAGTTCTTC
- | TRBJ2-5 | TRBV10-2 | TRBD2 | CASSAIALAGKGETQYF | TGCGCCAGCAGTGCCATTGCACTAGCGGGGAAAGGGGAGACCCAGTACTTC
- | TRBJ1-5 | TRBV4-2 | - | CASSQATPDQPQHF | TGTGCCAGCAGCCAAGCGACACCCGATCAGCCCCAGCATTTT
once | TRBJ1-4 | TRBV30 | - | CAWSVRGATGEKLFF | TGTGCCTGGAGTGTACGGGGGGCAACCGGCGAAAAACTGTTTTTT
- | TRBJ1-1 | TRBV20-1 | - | CSAPVYTEAFF | TGCAGTGCCCCAGTGTACACTGAAGCTTTCTTT
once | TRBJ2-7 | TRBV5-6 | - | CASSLGPTYEQYF | TGTGCCAGCAGCTTGGGTCCAACCTACGAGCAGTACTTC
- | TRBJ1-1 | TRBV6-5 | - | CASSYGGGSTEAFF | TGTGCCAGCAGTTATGGGGGAGGGTCCACTGAAGCTTTCTTT
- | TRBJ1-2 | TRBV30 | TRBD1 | CAWRPGQGGNYGYTF | TGTGCCTGGAGGCCGGGACAGGGGGGTAACTATGGCTACACCTTC
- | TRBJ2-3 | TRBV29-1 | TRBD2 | CSVLQAGADTQYF | TGCAGCGTTCTACAGGCGGGGGCAGATACGCAGTATTTT
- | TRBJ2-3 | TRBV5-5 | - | CASTPGLAFRTDTQYF | TGTGCCAGCACCCCGGGACTGGCTTTTCGCACAGATACGCAGTATTTT
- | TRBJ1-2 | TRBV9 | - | CASSVAAQGYYGYTF | TGTGCCAGCAGCGTAGCTGCTCAGGGTTACTATGGCTACACCTTC
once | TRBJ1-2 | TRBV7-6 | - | CASSLALSGANGYTF | TGTGCCAGCAGCTTAGCTTTGTCAGGGGCGAATGGCTACACCTTC
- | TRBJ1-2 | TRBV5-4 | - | CATRQGEAGYTF | TGTGCCACCCGTCAAGGGGAGGCTGGCTACACCTTC
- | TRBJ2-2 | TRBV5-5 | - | CASSLAGTGWGGELFF | TGTGCCAGCAGCCTGGCAGGTACAGGGTGGGGCGGGGAGCTGTTTTTT